Below, one T cell receptor (beta chain) is given with its context. Its specificity is not known. The PCR contained 60 Vbeta and 13 Jbeta primers. Clones were read by immunoSEQ multiplex PCR, and TCRdb kept only the in-frame ones, dropping some. The profile shows around 99,000 clones, roughly 80% of them singletons. This entry comes from a study of cytomegalovirus exposure and HLA in healthy donors. Overall study: A data release that came early held tens of millions of unique TCRs from HLA-typed donors. Whole-study results and caveats: Analysis was performed later, and it showed HLA-associated TCR beta chains to be more clonally expanded than equally common others. Published work reported that the classifier diagnosed cytomegalovirus status with high specificity and sensitivity. A later analysis linked a missense variant in DCLRE1C to the trimming of TCR beta V and J genes.

Looked up from germline, CDR1 is SGHRS and CDR2 is YFSETQ. The CDR3 is 13 amino acids. J was trimmed by 8 bases and V by 4 bases; bases with no gene match: 8. The chain recombines TRBV5-1 with TRBJ1-2; 7 bases align to TRBD1. The specimen sequenced was PBMCs. The sequence was collected from a man under 40 in good health and CMV-seronegative. CDR3 nucleotide sequence: TGCGCCAGCAGCCCGGCAGGGGGAATGGGCTACACCTTC. As protein: CASSPAGGMGYTF.